This entry features one T cell receptor beta chain sequence. This record comes from a study of radiotherapy plus CTLA-4 blockade in lung cancer. Sequenced by immunoSEQ multiplex PCR; TCRdb stores in-frame clones only, minus some. The repertoire holds tens of thousands of clones, with around 76% as singletons. This CDR3 contains 15 residues. Trimming took 1 base from V and 2 from J, leaving 10 bases between them. Germline lookup yields CDR1 MGHDK and CDR2 SYGVNS. The clonotype originates from a human donor with non-small cell lung cancer whose response to radiotherapy plus ipilimumab could not be evaluated. Some clones in this sample may be carry-over from other donors' samples. The sample was peripheral blood, taken from a patient treated with radiotherapy plus ipilimumab. The chain is built from TRBV25-1 and TRBJ2-3; possible D gene TRBD1, 6 bases. The CDR3 nucleotides read TGTGCCAGCAGTGAATTCAAGGGGGTCACAGATACGCAGTATTTT. It is translated as CASSEFKGVTDTQYF.